Below are 14 T cell receptor beta chains sequenced from a single sample in a study of CXCR3-negative and CXCR3-positive naive CD8 T cells. The TRB cDNA libraries were prepared by 5' RACE with UMI labels. TCRdb re-called the 5' RACE reads; one entry per CDR3 protein, DNA not given. The table lists approximately 62,000 distinct CDR3 sequences. Sample: naive CXCR3- CD8+ T cells from blood. Subset reported: CD45RO-CCR7+CD27+CD95- naive CD8+ T cells lacking CXCR3 (TNR3-). These receptors were collected from a human donor in good health. Some clones in this sample may be carry-over from other donors' samples.

The V call is TRBV29-1, the J call TRBJ2-1. The CDR3 extends over 13 amino acids. Germline CDR1 is SQVTM and CDR2 is ANQGSEA. This CDR3 reads CSGASSSYNEQFF.

This chain links TRBV27 with TRBJ1-1; with no DNA, the TCRdb D assignment of TRBD1 cannot be verified. Germline V CDR1 and CDR2: MNHEY, SMNVEV (reference sequence). The CDR3 totals 13 residues. CDR3 residues: CASSLIMGVEAFF.

The chain uses TRBV28 and TRBJ1-6; TCRdb proposes TRBD1, but this gene call is untestable without DNA. CDR1 is MDHEN, CDR2 SYDVKM, per germline. The CDR3 has 14 residues. CDR3 amino acids: CASSLTGVNSPLHF.

V is TRBV7-2 and J is TRBJ2-2. Germline CDR1 is SGHTA and CDR2 is FQGNSA. The CDR3 contains 17 residues. CDR3 in amino acids: CASSFFLADLNTGELFF.

This chain connects TRBV6-5 to TRBJ2-3; absent DNA, TCRdb's TRBD1 call cannot be checked. Germline V CDR1 and CDR2: MNHEY, SVGAGI. The CDR3 covers 12 residues. The CDR3 spells CASSTPGDTQYF.

The chain couples TRBV14 to TRBJ2-7; TCRdb's D call, TRBD2, is unchecked because there is no DNA. This CDR3 is 16 amino acids long. The V gene's germline CDR1 is SGHDN and CDR2 FVKESK. CDR3 loop: CASSQGTSGGSYEQYF.

The rearrangement links TRBV6-2 or TRBV6-3 to TRBJ2-3; TCRdb's D call of TRBD1 is untestable without DNA. The germline CDR1 and CDR2 sequences are MNHEY and SVGEGT. The length of the CDR3 is 15 residues. The CDR3 region is CASSELQGGSDTQYF.

This CDR3 is CSAREAGTDTEAFF. This chain connects TRBV20-1 to TRBJ1-1; TCRdb's D gene call, TRBD1, goes unchecked for lack of DNA. This CDR3 has 14 residues. Germline V gives CDR1 DFQATT, CDR2 SNEGSKA (reference sequence).

The chain is built from TRBV6-2 or TRBV6-3 and TRBJ2-1; TCRdb indicates TRBD2, and absent DNA this call remains unverified. The CDR3 covers 12 residues. Per germline, CDR1 MNHEY and CDR2 SVGEGT. CDR3: CASCTSEAEQFF.

The chain couples TRBV5-1 to TRBJ2-7; the TCRdb D gene call, TRBD2, has no DNA to confirm it. CDR1 and CDR2 (germline): SGHRS, YFSETQ. The length of the CDR3 is 14 residues. Here the CDR3 reads CASSLTGPLGEQYF.

The J gene is TRBJ2-1, the V gene TRBV7-9; TCRdb gives TRBD2 as the D gene, but with no DNA this cannot be confirmed. Germline CDR1 reads SEHNR; CDR2 reads FQNEAQ (reference sequence). The CDR3 runs 15 residues. The CDR3 sequence: CASSRLAGAYNEQFF.

The rearrangement uses TRBV7-6 and TRBJ2-2; the D call from TCRdb, TRBD1, cannot be confirmed without DNA. The CDR3 is made up of 15 amino acids. Per the germline V gene, CDR1 is SGHVS and CDR2 is FNYEAQ. The chain's CDR3 is CASSHRGAGTGELFF.

This chain connects TRBV3-1 to TRBJ2-1. Germline V gene data show CDR1 as LGHDT and CDR2 as YNNKEL (reference sequence). The CDR3 is 16 amino acids. The chain's CDR3 is CASSPQDEGSYNEQFF.

The V and J genes are TRBV11-2 and TRBJ1-1. The CDR3 covers 14 residues. CDR1 and CDR2 from the germline V gene are SGHAT and FQNNGV. CDR3 protein: CASSLNPVVTEAFF.